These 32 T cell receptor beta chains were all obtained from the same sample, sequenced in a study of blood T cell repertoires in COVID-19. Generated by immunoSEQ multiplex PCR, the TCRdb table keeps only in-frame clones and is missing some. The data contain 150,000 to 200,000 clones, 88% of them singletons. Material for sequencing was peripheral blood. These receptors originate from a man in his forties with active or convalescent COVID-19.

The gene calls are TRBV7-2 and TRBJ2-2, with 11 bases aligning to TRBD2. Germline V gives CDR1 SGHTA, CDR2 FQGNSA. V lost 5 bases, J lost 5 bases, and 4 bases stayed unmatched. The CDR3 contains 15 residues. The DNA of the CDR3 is TGTGCCAGCAGCCCCCGACTAGCGGGGACCGGGGAGCTGTTTTTT. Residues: CASSPRLAGTGELFF.

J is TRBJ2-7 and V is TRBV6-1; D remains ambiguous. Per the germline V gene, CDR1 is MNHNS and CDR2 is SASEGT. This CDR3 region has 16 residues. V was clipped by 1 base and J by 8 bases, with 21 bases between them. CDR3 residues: CASSEVGFGPKRQQYF. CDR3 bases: TGTGCCAGCAGTGAAGTCGGGTTCGGCCCCAAGAGGCAGCAGTACTTC.

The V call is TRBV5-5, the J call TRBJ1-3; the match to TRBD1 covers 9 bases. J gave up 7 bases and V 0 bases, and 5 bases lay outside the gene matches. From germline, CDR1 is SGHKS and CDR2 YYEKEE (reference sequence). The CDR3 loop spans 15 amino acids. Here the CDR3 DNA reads TGTGCCAGCAGCTTGGCCGGACAGGGGAGTAACACCATATATTTT. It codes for CASSLAGQGSNTIYF.

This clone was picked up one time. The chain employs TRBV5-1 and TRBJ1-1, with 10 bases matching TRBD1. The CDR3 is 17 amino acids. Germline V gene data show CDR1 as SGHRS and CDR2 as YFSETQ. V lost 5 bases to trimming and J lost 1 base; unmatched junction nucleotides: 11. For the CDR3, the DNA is TGCGCCAGCAGTTTGACAGGGGGCGCCGATAGGAACACTGAAGCTTTCTTT. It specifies CASSLTGGADRNTEAFF.

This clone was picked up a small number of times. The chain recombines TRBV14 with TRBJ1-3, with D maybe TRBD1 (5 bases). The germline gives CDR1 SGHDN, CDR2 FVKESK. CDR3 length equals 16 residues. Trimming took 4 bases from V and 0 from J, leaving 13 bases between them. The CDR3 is CASSPQAFSSGNTIYF. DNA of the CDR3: TGTGCCAGCAGCCCACAGGCCTTCAGCTCTGGAAACACCATATATTTT.

As DNA, the CDR3 is TGTGCCAGCTCACCCTCAGGACAGGGGGCAACTAATGAAAAACTGTTTTTT. Translating gives CASSPSGQGATNEKLFF. The chain joins TRBV18 to TRBJ1-4; 10 positions agree with TRBD1. The germline V gene has CDR1 KGHSH and CDR2 LQKENI. The CDR3 has 17 residues. J gave up 0 bases and V 3 bases, and 4 bases lay outside the gene matches.

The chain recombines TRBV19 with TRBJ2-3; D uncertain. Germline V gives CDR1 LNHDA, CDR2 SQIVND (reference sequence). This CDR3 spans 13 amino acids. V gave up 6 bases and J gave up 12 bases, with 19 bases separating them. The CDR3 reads CASRGFGRNLQYF. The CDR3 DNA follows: TGTGCCAGTAGAGGTTTCGGCAGGAATTTACAGTATTTT.

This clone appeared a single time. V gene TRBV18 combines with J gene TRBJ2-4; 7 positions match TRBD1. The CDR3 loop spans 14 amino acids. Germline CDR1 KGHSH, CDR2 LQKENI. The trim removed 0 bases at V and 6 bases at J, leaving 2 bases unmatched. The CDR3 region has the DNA TGTGCCAGCTCACCACCCTGGGACAGAAACATTCAGTACTTC. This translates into CASSPPWDRNIQYF.

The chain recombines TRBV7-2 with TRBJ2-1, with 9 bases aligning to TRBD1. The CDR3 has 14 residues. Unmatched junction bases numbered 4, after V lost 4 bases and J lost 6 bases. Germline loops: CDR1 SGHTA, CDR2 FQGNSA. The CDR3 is CASSSGQGFNEQFF. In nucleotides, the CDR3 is TGTGCCAGCAGCTCAGGACAGGGGTTCAATGAGCAGTTCTTC.

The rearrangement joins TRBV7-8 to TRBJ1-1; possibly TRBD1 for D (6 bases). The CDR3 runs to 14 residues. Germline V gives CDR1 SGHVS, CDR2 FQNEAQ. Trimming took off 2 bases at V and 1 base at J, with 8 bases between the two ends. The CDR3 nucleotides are TGTGCCAGCAGCTTAAACAGGGCGAACACTGAAGCTTTCTTT. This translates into CASSLNRANTEAFF.

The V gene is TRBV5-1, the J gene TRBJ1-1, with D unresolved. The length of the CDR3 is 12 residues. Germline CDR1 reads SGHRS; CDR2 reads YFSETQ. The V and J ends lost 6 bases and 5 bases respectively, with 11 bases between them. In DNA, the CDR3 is TGCGCCAGCAAGTCCGGAGGAACTGAAGCTTTCTTT. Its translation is CASKSGGTEAFF.

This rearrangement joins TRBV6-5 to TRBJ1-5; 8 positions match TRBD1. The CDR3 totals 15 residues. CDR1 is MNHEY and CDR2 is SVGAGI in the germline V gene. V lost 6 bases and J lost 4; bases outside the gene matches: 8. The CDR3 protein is CASRPGGAWNQPQHF. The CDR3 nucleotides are TGTGCCAGCAGGCCAGGGGGCGCGTGGAATCAGCCCCAGCATTTT.

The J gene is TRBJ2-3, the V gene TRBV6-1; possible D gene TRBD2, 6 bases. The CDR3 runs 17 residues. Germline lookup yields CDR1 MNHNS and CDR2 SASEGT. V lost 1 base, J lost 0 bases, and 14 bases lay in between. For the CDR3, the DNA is TGTGCCAGCAGTGAAGTGGTGGGGGGAGCAAGCACAGATACGCAGTATTTT. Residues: CASSEVVGGASTDTQYF.

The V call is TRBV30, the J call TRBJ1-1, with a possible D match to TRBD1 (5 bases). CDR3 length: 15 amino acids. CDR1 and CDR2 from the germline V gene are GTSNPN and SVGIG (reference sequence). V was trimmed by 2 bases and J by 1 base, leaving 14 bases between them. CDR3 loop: CAWSYPRGKNTEAFF. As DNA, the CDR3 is TGTGCCTGGAGTTATCCCCGGGGGAAGAACACTGAAGCTTTCTTT.

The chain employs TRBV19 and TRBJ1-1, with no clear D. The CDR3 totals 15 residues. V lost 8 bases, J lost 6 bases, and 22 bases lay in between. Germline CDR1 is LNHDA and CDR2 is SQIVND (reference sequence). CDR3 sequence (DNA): TGTGCCAGTGTAGAGAGCTCCCGCGGGATGGCTGAAGCTTTCTTT. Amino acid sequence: CASVESSRGMAEAFF.

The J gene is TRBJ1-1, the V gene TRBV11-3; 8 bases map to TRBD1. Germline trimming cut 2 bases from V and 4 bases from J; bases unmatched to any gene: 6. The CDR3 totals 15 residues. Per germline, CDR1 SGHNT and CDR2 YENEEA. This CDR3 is CASSLWQGAGTEAFF. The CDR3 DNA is TGTGCCAGCAGCTTATGGCAGGGGGCAGGCACTGAAGCTTTCTTT.

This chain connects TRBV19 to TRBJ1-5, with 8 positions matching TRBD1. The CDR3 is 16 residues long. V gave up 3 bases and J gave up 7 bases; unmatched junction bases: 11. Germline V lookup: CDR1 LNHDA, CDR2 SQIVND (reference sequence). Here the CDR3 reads CASSMDRPQGAQPQHF. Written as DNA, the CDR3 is TGTGCCAGTAGTATGGACCGACCCCAGGGGGCGCAGCCCCAGCATTTT.

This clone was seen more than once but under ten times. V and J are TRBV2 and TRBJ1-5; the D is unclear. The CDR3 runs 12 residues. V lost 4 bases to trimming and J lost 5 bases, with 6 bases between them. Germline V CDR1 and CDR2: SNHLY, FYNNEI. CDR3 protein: CASSVGDQPQHF. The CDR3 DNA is TGTGCCAGCAGTGTCGGGGATCAGCCCCAGCATTTT.

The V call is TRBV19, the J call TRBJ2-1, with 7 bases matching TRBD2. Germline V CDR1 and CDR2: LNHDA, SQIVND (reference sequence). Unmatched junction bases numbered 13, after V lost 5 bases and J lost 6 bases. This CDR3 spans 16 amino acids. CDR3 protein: CASSAYSREALNEQFF. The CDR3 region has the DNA TGTGCCAGTAGTGCCTACTCCCGGGAGGCCCTCAATGAGCAGTTCTTC.

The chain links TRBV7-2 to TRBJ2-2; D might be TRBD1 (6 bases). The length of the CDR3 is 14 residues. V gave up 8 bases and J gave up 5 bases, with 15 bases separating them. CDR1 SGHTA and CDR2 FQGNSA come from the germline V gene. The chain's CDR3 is CASGQYGATGELFF. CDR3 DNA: TGTGCCAGCGGACAGTATGGAGCAACCGGGGAGCTGTTTTTT.

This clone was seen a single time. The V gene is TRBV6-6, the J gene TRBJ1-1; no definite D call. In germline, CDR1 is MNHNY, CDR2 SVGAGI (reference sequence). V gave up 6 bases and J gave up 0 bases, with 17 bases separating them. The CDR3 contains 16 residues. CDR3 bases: TGTGCCAGCAGCCTCCGAGCCGGGTCCGTGAACACTGAAGCTTTCTTT. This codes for CASSLRAGSVNTEAFF.

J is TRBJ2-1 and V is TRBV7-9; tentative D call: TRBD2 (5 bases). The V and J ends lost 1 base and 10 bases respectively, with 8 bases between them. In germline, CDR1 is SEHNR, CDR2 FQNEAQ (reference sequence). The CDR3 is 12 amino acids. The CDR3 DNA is TGTGCCAGCAGCTTAGAACTAGTAGAGCAGTTCTTC. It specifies CASSLELVEQFF.

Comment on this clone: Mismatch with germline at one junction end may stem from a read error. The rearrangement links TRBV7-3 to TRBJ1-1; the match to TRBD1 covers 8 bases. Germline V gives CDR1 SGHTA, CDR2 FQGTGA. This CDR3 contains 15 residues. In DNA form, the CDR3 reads TGTGCCAGCAGTTTAAACACAGGGGGGAACACTGAAGCTTTCTTT. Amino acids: CASSLNTGGNTEAFF. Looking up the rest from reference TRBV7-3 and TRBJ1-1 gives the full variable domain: GAGVSQTPSNKVTEKGKYVELRCDPISGHTALYWYRQSLGQGPEFLIYFQGTGAADDSGLPNDRFFAVRPEGSVSTLKIQRTERGDSAVYLCASSLNTGGNTEAFFGQGTRLTVV.

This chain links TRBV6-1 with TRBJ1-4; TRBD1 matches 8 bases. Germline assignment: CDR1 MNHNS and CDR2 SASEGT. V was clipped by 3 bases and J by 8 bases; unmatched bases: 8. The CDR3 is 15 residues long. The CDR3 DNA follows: TGTGCCAGCAGTGATGGGCGGGACAGGAGAGAAAAACTGTTTTTT. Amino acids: CASSDGRDRREKLFF.

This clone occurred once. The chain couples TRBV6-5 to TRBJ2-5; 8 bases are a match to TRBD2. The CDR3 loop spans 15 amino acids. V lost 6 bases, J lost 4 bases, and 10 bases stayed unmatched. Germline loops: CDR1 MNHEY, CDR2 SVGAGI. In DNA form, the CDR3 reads TGTGCCAGCAGCGACAAAGCGGGAGTTACAGAGACCCAGTACTTC. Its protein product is CASSDKAGVTETQYF.

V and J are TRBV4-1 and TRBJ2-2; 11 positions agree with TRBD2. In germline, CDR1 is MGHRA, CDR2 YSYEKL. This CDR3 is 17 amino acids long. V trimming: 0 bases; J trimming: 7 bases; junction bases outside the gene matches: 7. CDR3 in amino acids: CASSQDSGRALSGELFF. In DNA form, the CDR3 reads TGCGCCAGCAGCCAAGATAGCGGGAGGGCCTTGAGCGGGGAGCTGTTTTTT.

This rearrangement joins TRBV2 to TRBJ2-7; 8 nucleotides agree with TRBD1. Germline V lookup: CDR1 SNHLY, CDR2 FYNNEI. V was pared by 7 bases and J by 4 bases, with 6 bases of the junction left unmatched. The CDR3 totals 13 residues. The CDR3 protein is CASTGQAAYEQYF. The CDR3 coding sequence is TGTGCCAGCACGGGACAGGCTGCTTACGAGCAGTACTTC.

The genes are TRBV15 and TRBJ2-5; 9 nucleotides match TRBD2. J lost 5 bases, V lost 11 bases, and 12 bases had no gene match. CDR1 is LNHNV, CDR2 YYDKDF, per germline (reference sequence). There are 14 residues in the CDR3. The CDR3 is CAARASGAGETQYF. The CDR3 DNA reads TGTGCCGCCCGGGCTAGCGGGGCGGGGGAGACCCAGTACTTC.

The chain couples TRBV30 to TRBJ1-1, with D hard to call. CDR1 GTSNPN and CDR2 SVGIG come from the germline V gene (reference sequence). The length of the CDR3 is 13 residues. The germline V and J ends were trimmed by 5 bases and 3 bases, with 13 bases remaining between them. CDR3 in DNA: TGTGCCTGGTGGGAGGAGTCATACACTGAAGCTTTCTTT. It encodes CAWWEESYTEAFF. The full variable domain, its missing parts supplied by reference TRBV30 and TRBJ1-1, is SQTIHQWPATLVQPVGSPLSLECTVEGTSNPNLYWYRQAAGRGLQLLFYSVGIGQISSEVPQNLSASRPQDRQFILSSKKLLLSDSGFYLCAWWEESYTEAFFGQGTRLTVV.

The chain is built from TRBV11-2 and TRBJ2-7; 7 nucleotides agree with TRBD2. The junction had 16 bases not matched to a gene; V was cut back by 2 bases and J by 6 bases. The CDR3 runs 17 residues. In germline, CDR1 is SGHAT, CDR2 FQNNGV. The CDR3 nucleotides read TGTGCCAGCAGCTTAACGCGGGGGAGGGACTATACTCGCGAGCAGTACTTC. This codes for CASSLTRGRDYTREQYF. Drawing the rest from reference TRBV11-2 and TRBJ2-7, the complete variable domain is EAGVAQSPRYKIIEKRQSVAFWCNPISGHATLYWYQQILGQGPKLLIQFQNNGVVDDSQLPKDRFSAERLKGVDSTLKIQPAKLEDSAVYLCASSLTRGRDYTREQYFGPGTRLTVT.

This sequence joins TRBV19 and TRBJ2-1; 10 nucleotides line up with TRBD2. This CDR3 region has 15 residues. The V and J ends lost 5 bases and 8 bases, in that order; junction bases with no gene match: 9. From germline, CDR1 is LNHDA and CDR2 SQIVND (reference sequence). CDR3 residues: CASSSASGRGDEQFF. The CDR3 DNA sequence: TGTGCCAGTAGTTCGGCTAGCGGGAGAGGGGATGAGCAGTTCTTC.

CDR3 nucleotide sequence: TGTGCCAGCAGATATTTCACAGGGGATGAAAAACTGTTTTTT. Its translation is CASRYFTGDEKLFF. The chain combines TRBV27 with TRBJ1-4; 7 nucleotides line up with TRBD1. With 6 bases clipped from V and 6 bases from J, the junction kept 7 bases outside the gene matches. Germline lookup yields CDR1 MNHEY and CDR2 SMNVEV (reference sequence). The CDR3 covers 14 residues.